Below are 21 T cell receptor beta chains sequenced from a single sample in a study of blood T cell repertoires in COVID-19 (dated by TCRdb to between 2020 and 2021). Library creation used the immunoSEQ multiplex PCR assay. Drawn from immuneACCESS, this table holds only the in-frame rearrangements with V and J called that TCRdb kept. Clones are partly lost; checked studies trace under half to an unresolved V gene and leave the rest unexplained. The sample contains tens of thousands of clones, around 83% of them found a single time. The ten largest clones capture more than 20% of the sample. The sample comprised peripheral blood. These receptors came from a human donor in a cohort sampled during active COVID-19.

The chain employs TRBV19 and TRBJ2-5; D uncertain. Per germline, CDR1 LNHDA and CDR2 SQIVND (reference sequence). The CDR3 consists of 15 residues. Trimming left V 2 bases short and J 4 bases short, with 14 bases between. The chain's CDR3 is CASSISLGDRETQYF. As DNA, the CDR3 is TGTGCCAGTAGTATATCTCTAGGTGACCGAGAGACCCAGTACTTC.

This clone has only a few counts. The chain is built from TRBV6-2 or TRBV6-3 and TRBJ2-1; D might be TRBD2 (5 bases). V shed 6 bases and J shed 2 bases, with 17 bases lying between them. CDR1 and CDR2 from the germline V gene are MNHEY and SVGEGT. CDR3 size: 16 residues. Written as DNA, the CDR3 is TGTGCCAGCAGCTCCCTCTCGAGCGGTGCCTACAATGAGCAGTTCTTC. It is translated as CASSSLSSGAYNEQFF.

This chain uses TRBV18 with TRBJ2-1; D is perhaps TRBD2 (5 bases). CDR1 KGHSH and CDR2 LQKENI come from the germline V gene. CDR3 length: 19 amino acids. With 2 bases removed from V and 3 bases from J, the gap between germline ends came to 23 bases. The CDR3 region is CASSPSSTNGFQDYNEQFF. CDR3 coding DNA: TGTGCCAGCTCACCATCTTCGACTAACGGGTTCCAGGACTACAATGAGCAGTTCTTC.

The V gene is TRBV28, the J gene TRBJ1-2, with unresolved D. V lost 8 bases to trimming and J lost 8 bases, with 21 bases between them. The CDR3 is made up of 14 amino acids. Per the germline V gene, CDR1 is MDHEN and CDR2 is SYDVKM. The CDR3 nucleotides read TGTGCCAGCTCCAGCCAAAAAGGGCGGGGAGGCTACACCTTC. Protein product: CASSSQKGRGGYTF.

The chain couples TRBV7-8 to TRBJ2-7; 11 bases map to TRBD2. The CDR3 extends over 17 amino acids. J gave up 6 bases and V 5 bases, and 15 bases lay outside the gene matches. Germline V gene sequence: CDR1 SGHVS, CDR2 FQNEAQ. CDR3 sequence: CASSPPGLAGGPGEQYF. The CDR3 DNA reads TGTGCCAGCAGCCCCCCGGGTCTAGCGGGGGGTCCGGGCGAGCAGTACTTC.

The sample holds one count of this clone. The chain links TRBV5-5 to TRBJ1-1, with TRBD1 matching 8 bases. The CDR3 consists of 14 residues. Germline CDR1 reads SGHKS; CDR2 reads YYEKEE (reference sequence). The trim removed 5 bases at V and 6 bases at J, leaving 9 bases unmatched. The CDR3 sequence is CASRSTGVESEAFF. The CDR3 DNA follows: TGTGCCAGCAGGTCGACAGGGGTGGAGTCTGAAGCTTTCTTT.

This rearrangement joins TRBV6-6 to TRBJ2-5; TRBD2 might be the D (5 bases). The germline V gene has CDR1 MNHNY and CDR2 SVGAGI (reference sequence). The CDR3 runs 13 residues. V lost 2 bases and J 5 bases, leaving 9 bases between the germline ends. The CDR3 reads CASSYEGRETQYF. The CDR3 bases are TGTGCCAGCAGTTACGAGGGTAGGGAGACCCAGTACTTC.

V and J are TRBV28 and TRBJ2-7, with 7 bases fitting TRBD2. CDR1 and CDR2 (germline): MDHEN, SYDVKM. With V trimmed by 2 bases and J by 1 base, 2 bases remained unmatched. The CDR3 length is 14 residues. The CDR3 nucleotides are TGTGCCAGCAGTTTAACCGGGGGGTCCTACGAGCAGTACTTC. It specifies CASSLTGGSYEQYF.

The chain is built from TRBV28 and TRBJ2-7, with 12 positions matching TRBD2. CDR1 MDHEN and CDR2 SYDVKM come from the germline V gene. The CDR3 has 16 residues. The V segment lost 3 bases and the J segment 3 bases; nucleotides outside the gene matches: 6. CDR3 amino acids: CASSLSLAGGDYEQYF. CDR3 sequence (DNA): TGTGCCAGCAGTTTGAGCCTAGCGGGAGGGGACTACGAGCAGTACTTC.

This chain's CDR3 is CASSVATGGESEAFF. The CDR3 bases are TGCGCCAGCAGCGTAGCTACAGGGGGCGAGTCTGAAGCTTTCTTT. The rearrangement joins TRBV5-1 to TRBJ1-1; 9 bases fit TRBD1. V lost 4 bases and J lost 6; bases outside the gene matches: 10. This CDR3 region has 15 residues. The V gene's germline CDR1 is SGHRS and CDR2 YFSETQ.

V usage is TRBV5-1 and J usage is TRBJ2-7; 10 bases match TRBD2. The CDR3 loop spans 15 amino acids. Germline CDR1 is SGHRS and CDR2 is YFSETQ. The V gene end was trimmed by 4 bases and the J gene end by 2 bases; junction bases not matched to a gene: 6. CDR3 DNA sequence: TGCGCCAGCAGCGTCGCTAGCGGGAGACCCTACGAGCAGTACTTC. This gives the protein CASSVASGRPYEQYF.

The chain joins TRBV4-2 to TRBJ2-2; a weak D match, TRBD1 (5 bases). Trimming pared 0 bases from V and 6 bases from J, leaving 5 bases between. This CDR3 has 13 amino acids. The germline V gene encodes CDR1 LGHNA and CDR2 YNFKEQ. The CDR3 DNA follows: TGTGCCAGCAGCCAAGACAGGGCCGGGGAGCTGTTTTTT. It is translated as CASSQDRAGELFF.

The chain carries TRBV15 and TRBJ2-7; possible D gene TRBD2, 5 bases. V dropped 0 bases and J dropped 3 bases, with 12 bases sitting between them. CDR1 is LNHNV, CDR2 YYDKDF, per germline (reference sequence). This CDR3 spans 15 amino acids. CDR3 loop: CATSREREASYEQYF. Here the CDR3 DNA reads TGTGCCACCAGCAGAGAACGGGAAGCTAGCTACGAGCAGTACTTC. Together with reference TRBV15 and TRBJ2-7, the CDR3 gives the full variable domain: DAMVIQNPRYQVTQFGKPVTLSCSQTLNHNVMYWYQQKSSQAPKLLFHYYDKDFNNEADTPDNFQSRRPNTSFCFLDIRSPGLGDTAMYLCATSREREASYEQYFGPGTRLTVT.

The gene calls are TRBV2 and TRBJ2-7; TRBD1 might be the D (6 bases). Germline loops: CDR1 SNHLY, CDR2 FYNNEI. The CDR3 is 12 amino acids. The V and J ends lost 5 bases and 7 bases respectively, with 12 bases between them. CDR3 nucleotide sequence: TGTGCCAGCAGTTGGGGGCCCGGTGAGCAGTACTTC. This sequence encodes CASSWGPGEQYF.

This clone was observed a few times. The J gene is TRBJ2-2, the V gene TRBV9; 7 nucleotides align to TRBD2. Losses at the gene ends were 4 bases for V and 4 bases for J; bases not matched to a gene: 10. Germline V lookup: CDR1 SGDLS, CDR2 YYNGEE. This CDR3 is built from 16 residues. For the CDR3, the DNA is TGTGCCAGCAGCCCACGGGGACTACCCTCCACCGGGGAGCTGTTTTTT. Its translation: CASSPRGLPSTGELFF.

The chain is built from TRBV14 and TRBJ1-2; 7 bases line up with TRBD1. Germline assignment: CDR1 SGHDN and CDR2 FVKESK. V was clipped by 5 bases and J by 4 bases; unmatched bases: 7. The CDR3 covers 14 residues. The DNA for the CDR3 is TGTGCCAGCAGCTATTCGGACAGGACCTATGGCTACACCTTC. Amino acid sequence: CASSYSDRTYGYTF.

The chain uses TRBV10-2 and TRBJ2-3, with TRBD2 matching 8 bases. Unmatched junction bases numbered 26, after V lost 6 bases and J lost 3 bases. The germline gives CDR1 WSHSY, CDR2 SAAADI. The CDR3 contains 21 residues. The CDR3 coding sequence is TGCGCCAGCAGGGAGAGGTACGCAGCGGGGGAAACCTACTTCTTTACAGATACGCAGTATTTT. The encoded protein is CASRERYAAGETYFFTDTQYF.

In DNA, the CDR3 is TGTGCCAGTAGCGATGGACAGATCTATGGCTACACCTTC. This translates into CASSDGQIYGYTF. The chain employs TRBV19 and TRBJ1-2, with D perhaps TRBD1 (6 bases). The CDR3 has 13 residues. Trimming removed 6 bases from V and 4 bases from J, with 12 bases in between. CDR1 LNHDA and CDR2 SQIVND come from the germline V gene (reference sequence).

The gene calls are TRBV7-3 and TRBJ2-1, with a tentative D call TRBD1 (6 bases). The CDR3 sequence is 11 residues long. Trimming removed 4 bases from V and 10 bases from J, with 8 bases in between. The germline V gene has CDR1 SGHTA and CDR2 FQGTGA. DNA of the CDR3: TGTGCCAGCAGCTCAGACAGGGAGCAGTTCTTC. It is translated as CASSSDREQFF.

The rearrangement uses TRBV29-1 and TRBJ2-5, with a weak D call TRBD2 (5 bases). CDR1 and CDR2 (germline): SQVTM, ANQGSEA. V was trimmed by 8 bases and J by 5 bases, leaving 9 bases between them. The CDR3 runs 10 residues. CDR3 loop: CSIRDETQYF. The DNA for the CDR3 is TGCAGCATCCGGGATGAGACCCAGTACTTC.

The chain joins TRBV7-9 to TRBJ2-5; TRBD2 agrees at 14 bases. After removal of 3 bases from V and 5 bases from J, the junction contained 8 bases not matched to a gene. Germline V lookup: CDR1 SEHNR, CDR2 FQNEAQ (reference sequence). This CDR3 has 17 residues. The chain's CDR3 is CASSLTSGRAVGETQYF. The CDR3 nucleotides are TGTGCCAGCAGCTTGACTAGCGGGAGGGCCGTCGGGGAGACCCAGTACTTC.